This T cell receptor beta chain is drawn from a study of T cells in Graves' hyperthyroidism and ophthalmopathy. Study-wide context: Peripheral blood collection took place at initial diagnosis, before any treatment. Study outcomes and limitations: Ophthalmopathy could be told apart from stable hyperthyroidism with a 13 V-J model. Before onset, ophthalmopathy was predicted by the model a median around 6 months earlier.

The CDR3 regions of TCR beta were amplified from RNA transcripts. In the first-round RT-PCR of the TCR CDR3, the HTBI primer set was used. TCRdb redid the calling of the multiplex PCR reads with MiXCR, one entry per CDR3 protein. This sample carries roughly 570,000 distinct CDR3 sequences, 15% to 18% of them seen once, and the ten largest clones take less than 9.5%. This clonotype was observed many times. Its specificity is not known. Fresh 10 ml peripheral blood yielded PBMCs. CDR3 length: 14 residues. V was pared by 1 base and J by 8 bases, with 12 bases between. Germline V CDR1 and CDR2: SGHAT, FQNNGV.

The chain carries TRBV11-2 and TRBJ2-1; D remains unclear. Sequenced: blood. The receptor was isolated from a woman in her twenties or thirties with Graves' hyperthyroidism. DNA of the CDR3: TGTGCCAGCAGCTTAGGGTATCAGTCTGATGAGCAGTTCTTC. As protein: CASSLGYQSDEQFF.